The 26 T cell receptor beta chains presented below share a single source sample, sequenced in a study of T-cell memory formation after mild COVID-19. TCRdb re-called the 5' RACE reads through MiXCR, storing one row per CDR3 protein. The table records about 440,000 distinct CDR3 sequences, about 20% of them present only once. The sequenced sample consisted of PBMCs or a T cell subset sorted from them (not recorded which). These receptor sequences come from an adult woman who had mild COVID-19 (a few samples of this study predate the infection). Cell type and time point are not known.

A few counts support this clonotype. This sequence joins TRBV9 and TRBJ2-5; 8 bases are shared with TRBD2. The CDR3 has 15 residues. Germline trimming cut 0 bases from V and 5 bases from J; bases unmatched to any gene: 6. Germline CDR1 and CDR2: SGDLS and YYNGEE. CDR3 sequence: CASSVGSGVPETQYF. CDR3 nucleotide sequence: TGTGCCAGCAGCGTAGGTAGCGGGGTCCCGGAGACCCAGTACTTC.

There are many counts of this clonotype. The CDR3 region is CASSRPGTTHTGELFF. The CDR3 coding sequence is TGTGCCAGCAGCCGTCCAGGGACAACTCACACCGGGGAGCTGTTTTTT. The chain joins TRBV7-6 to TRBJ2-2, with D possibly matching TRBD1 (6 bases). The V end lost 5 bases, the J end lost 3 bases, and 16 bases lay between the germline ends. The CDR3 length is 16 residues. From germline, CDR1 is SGHVS and CDR2 FNYEAQ.

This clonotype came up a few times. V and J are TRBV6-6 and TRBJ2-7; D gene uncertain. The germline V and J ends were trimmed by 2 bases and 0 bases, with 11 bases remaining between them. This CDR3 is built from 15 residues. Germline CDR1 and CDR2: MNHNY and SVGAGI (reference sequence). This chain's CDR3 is CASSYGQASSYEQYF. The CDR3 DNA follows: TGTGCCAGCAGTTACGGGCAGGCGAGCTCCTACGAGCAGTACTTC.

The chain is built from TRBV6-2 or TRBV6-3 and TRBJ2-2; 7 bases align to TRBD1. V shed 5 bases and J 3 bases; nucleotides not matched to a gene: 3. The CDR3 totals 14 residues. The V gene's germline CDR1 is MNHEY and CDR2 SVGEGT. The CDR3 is CASSPGQHTGELFF. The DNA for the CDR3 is TGTGCCAGCAGTCCGGGACAGCACACCGGGGAGCTGTTTTTT.

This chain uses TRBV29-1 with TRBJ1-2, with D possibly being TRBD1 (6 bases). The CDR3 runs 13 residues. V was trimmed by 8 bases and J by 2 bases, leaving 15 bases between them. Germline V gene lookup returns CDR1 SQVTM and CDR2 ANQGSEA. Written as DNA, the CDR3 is TGCAGCACATCAGGGGAGCCAAACTATGGCTACACCTTC. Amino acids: CSTSGEPNYGYTF.

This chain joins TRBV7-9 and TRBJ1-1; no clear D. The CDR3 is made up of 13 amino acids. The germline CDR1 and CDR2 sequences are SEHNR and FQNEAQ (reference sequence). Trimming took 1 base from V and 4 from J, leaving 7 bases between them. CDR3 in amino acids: CASSLELSTEAFF. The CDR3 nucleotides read TGTGCCAGCAGCTTAGAACTCAGCACTGAAGCTTTCTTT.

The CDR3 here is CASSPEDRLDPQYF. The CDR3 nucleotides are TGTGCCAGCAGCCCGGAGGACAGGCTGGACCCGCAGTATTTT. The chain joins TRBV7-8 to TRBJ2-3; 7 bases align to TRBD1. CDR1 SGHVS and CDR2 FQNEAQ come from the germline V gene. The CDR3 totals 14 residues. With 5 bases clipped from V and 10 bases from J, the junction kept 12 bases outside the gene matches.

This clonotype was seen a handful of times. The CDR3 DNA reads as TGTGCCAGTAGTGACGCAGGCGCTACCTACGAGCAGTACTTC. This codes for CASSDAGATYEQYF. The chain couples TRBV19 to TRBJ2-7; no definite D call. V dropped 5 bases and J dropped 2 bases, with 13 bases sitting between them. The germline V gene has CDR1 LNHDA and CDR2 SQIVND (reference sequence). CDR3 size: 14 residues.

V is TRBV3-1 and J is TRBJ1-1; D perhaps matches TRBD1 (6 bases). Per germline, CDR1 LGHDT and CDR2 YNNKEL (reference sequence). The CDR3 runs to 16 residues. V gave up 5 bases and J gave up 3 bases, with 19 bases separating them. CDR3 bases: TGTGCCAGCAGCTCGCGGACAGAGTCGTGGGACACTGAAGCTTTCTTT. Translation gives CASSSRTESWDTEAFF.

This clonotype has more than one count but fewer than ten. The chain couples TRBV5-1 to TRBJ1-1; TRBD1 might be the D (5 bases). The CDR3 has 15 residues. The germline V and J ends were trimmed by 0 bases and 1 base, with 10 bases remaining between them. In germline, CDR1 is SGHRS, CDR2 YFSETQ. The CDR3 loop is CASSLVAGSNTEAFF. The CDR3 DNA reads TGCGCCAGCAGCTTGGTGGCAGGGTCGAACACTGAAGCTTTCTTT.

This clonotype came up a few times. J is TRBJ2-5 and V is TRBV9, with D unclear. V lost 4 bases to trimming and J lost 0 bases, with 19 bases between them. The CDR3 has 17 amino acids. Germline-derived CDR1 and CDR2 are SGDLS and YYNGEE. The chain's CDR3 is CASSLRGWAQYQETQYF. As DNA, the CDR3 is TGTGCCAGCAGCCTCCGAGGTTGGGCACAGTACCAAGAGACCCAGTACTTC.

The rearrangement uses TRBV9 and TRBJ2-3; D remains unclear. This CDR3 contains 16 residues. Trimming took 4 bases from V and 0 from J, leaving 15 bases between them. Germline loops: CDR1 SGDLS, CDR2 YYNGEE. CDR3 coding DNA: TGTGCCAGCAGCACTCCACAAGACTCTAGCACAGATACGCAGTATTTT. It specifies CASSTPQDSSTDTQYF.

The CDR3 DNA sequence: TGTGCCAGCTCACCGACGGACAGGGAAACTGAAGCTTTCTTT. Protein sequence: CASSPTDRETEAFF. This chain links TRBV18 with TRBJ1-1; TRBD1 matches at 8 bases. This CDR3 has 14 amino acids. V lost 3 bases and J lost 5; bases outside the gene matches: 5. Germline V gives CDR1 KGHSH, CDR2 LQKENI. The complete variable domain, with remaining parts taken from reference TRBV18 and TRBJ1-1, reads NAGVMQNPRHLVRRRGQEARLRCSPMKGHSHVYWYRQLPEEGLKFMVYLQKENIIDESGMPKERFSAEFPKEGPSILRIQQVVRGDSAAYFCASSPTDRETEAFFGQGTRLTVV.

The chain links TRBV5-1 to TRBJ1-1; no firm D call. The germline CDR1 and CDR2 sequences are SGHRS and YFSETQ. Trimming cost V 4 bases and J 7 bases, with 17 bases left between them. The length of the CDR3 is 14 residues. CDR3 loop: CASSPAGDPFEAFF. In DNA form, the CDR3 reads TGCGCCAGCAGCCCGGCGGGTGACCCTTTTGAAGCTTTCTTT. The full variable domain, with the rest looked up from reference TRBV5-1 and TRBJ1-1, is KAGVTQTPRYLIKTRGQQVTLSCSPISGHRSVSWYQQTPGQGLQFLFEYFSETQRNKGNFPGRFSGRQFSNSRSEMNVSTLELGDSALYLCASSPAGDPFEAFFGQGTRLTVV.

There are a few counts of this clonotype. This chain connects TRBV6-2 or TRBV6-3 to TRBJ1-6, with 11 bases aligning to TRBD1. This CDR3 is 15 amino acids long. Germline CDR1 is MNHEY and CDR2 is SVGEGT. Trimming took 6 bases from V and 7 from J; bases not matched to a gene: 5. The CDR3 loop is CASRGQGARNSPLHF. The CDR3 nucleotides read TGTGCCAGCAGAGGACAGGGGGCGAGGAATTCACCCCTCCACTTT.

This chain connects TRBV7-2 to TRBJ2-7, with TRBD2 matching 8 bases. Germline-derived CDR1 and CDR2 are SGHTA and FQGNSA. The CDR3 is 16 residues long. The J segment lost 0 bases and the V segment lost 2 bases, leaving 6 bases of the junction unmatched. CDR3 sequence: CASSLRSGGSSYEQYF. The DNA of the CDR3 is TGTGCCAGCAGCTTACGAAGCGGGGGCAGCTCCTACGAGCAGTACTTC.

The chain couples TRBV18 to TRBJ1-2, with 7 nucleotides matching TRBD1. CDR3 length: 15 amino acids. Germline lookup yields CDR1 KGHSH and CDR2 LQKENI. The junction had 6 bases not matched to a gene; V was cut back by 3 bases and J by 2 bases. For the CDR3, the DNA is TGTGCCAGCTCACCGATTGGACAGGTCAACTATGGCTACACCTTC. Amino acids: CASSPIGQVNYGYTF.

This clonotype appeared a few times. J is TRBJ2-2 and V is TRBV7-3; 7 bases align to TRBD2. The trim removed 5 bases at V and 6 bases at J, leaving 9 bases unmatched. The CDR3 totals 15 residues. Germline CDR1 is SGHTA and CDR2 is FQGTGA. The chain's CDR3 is CASSPQGSGSGELFF. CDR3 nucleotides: TGTGCCAGCAGCCCCCAGGGTAGCGGGTCCGGGGAGCTGTTTTTT.

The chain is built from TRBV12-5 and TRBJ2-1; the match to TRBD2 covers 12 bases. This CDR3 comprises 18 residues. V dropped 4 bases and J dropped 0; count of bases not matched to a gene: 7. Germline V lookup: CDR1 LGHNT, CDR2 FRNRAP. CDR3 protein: CASGSLQLAGGSYNEQFF. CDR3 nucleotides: TGTGCTAGTGGTTCTCTTCAACTAGCGGGGGGCTCCTACAATGAGCAGTTCTTC.

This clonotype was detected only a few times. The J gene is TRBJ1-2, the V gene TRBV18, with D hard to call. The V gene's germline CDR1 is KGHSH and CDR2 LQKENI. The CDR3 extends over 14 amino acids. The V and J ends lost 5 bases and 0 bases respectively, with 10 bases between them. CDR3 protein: CASSTGSPNYGYTF. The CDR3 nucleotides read TGTGCCAGCTCAACGGGAAGTCCTAACTATGGCTACACCTTC.

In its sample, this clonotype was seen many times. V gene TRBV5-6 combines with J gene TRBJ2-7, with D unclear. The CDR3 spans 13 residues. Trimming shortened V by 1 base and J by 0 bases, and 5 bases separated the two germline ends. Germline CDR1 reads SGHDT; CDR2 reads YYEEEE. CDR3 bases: TGTGCCAGCAGCTTGTACGGCTCCTACGAGCAGTACTTC. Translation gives CASSLYGSYEQYF.

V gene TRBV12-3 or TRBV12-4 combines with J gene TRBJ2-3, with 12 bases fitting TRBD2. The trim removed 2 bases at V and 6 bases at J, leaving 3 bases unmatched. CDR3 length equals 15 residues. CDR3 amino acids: CASSLSGTSGDTQYF. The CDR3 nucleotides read TGTGCCAGCAGTTTAAGCGGGACTAGCGGGGATACGCAGTATTTT.

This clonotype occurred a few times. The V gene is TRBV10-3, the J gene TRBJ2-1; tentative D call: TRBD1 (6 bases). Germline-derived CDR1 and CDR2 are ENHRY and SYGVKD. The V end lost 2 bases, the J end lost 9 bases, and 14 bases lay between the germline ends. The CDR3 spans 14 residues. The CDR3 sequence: CAISEVPGRGEQFF. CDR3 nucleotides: TGTGCCATCAGTGAGGTCCCGGGCAGGGGTGAGCAGTTCTTC.

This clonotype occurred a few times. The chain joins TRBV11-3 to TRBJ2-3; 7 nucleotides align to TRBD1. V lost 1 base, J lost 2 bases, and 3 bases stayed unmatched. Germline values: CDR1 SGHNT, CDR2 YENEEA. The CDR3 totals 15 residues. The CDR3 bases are TGTGCCAGCAGCTTAGGACAGGGTCTCACAGATACGCAGTATTTT. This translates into CASSLGQGLTDTQYF. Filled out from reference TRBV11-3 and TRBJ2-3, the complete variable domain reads EAGVVQSPRYKIIEKKQPVAFWCNPISGHNTLYWYLQNLGQGPELLIRYENEEAVDDSQLPKDRFSAERLKGVDSTLKIQPAELGDSAVYLCASSLGQGLTDTQYFGPGTRLTVL.

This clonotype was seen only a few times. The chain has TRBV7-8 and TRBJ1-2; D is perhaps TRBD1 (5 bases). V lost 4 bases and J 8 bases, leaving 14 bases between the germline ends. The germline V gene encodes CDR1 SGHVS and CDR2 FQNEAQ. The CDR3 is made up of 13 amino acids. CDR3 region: CASSSILGTGYTF. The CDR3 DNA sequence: TGTGCCAGCAGCTCCATTCTGGGGACCGGCTACACCTTC.

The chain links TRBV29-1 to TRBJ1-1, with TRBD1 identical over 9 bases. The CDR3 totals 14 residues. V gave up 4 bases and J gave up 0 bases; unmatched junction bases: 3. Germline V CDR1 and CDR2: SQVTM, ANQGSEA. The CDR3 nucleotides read TGCAGCGTTGGGACAGGGGATCTGAACACTGAAGCTTTCTTT. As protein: CSVGTGDLNTEAFF.